This passage covers 9 T cell receptor beta chains from one sample sequenced in a study of OX40 agonist ivuxolimab in advanced cancers. The table came from immunoSEQ multiplex PCR; TCRdb's copy has only in-frame clones and leaves some out. The profile shows about 87,000 clones, about 86% of them singletons. The starting material was CD4+ or CD8+ T cells sorted from blood, obtained in a trial of the OX40 agonist ivuxolimab. The receptors were gathered from an adult with an advanced solid tumor such as melanoma, head and neck, liver or kidney cancer.

In DNA, the CDR3 is TGTGCCAGCAGCGTAGTGACCGGGGGGTTCAATGAGCAGTTCTTC. Translated: CASSVVTGGFNEQFF. The chain has TRBV9 and TRBJ2-1; TRBD2 agrees at 7 bases. The CDR3 has 15 residues. J gave up 6 bases and V 0 bases, and 6 bases lay outside the gene matches. Per germline, CDR1 SGDLS and CDR2 YYNGEE.

The chain couples TRBV29-1 to TRBJ2-5; 9 bases are shared with TRBD1. The junction had 8 bases not matched to a gene; V was cut back by 7 bases and J by 5 bases. Germline lookup yields CDR1 SQVTM and CDR2 ANQGSEA. The CDR3 has 13 residues. The CDR3 here is CSGSGQGRETQYF. CDR3 sequence (DNA): TGCAGCGGATCGGGACAGGGTAGGGAGACCCAGTACTTC.

There are a few counts of this clone. This chain joins TRBV11-2 and TRBJ1-6, with unresolved D. CDR1 and CDR2 from the germline V gene are SGHAT and FQNNGV. CDR3 size: 15 residues. Trimming removed 0 bases from V and 10 bases from J, with 13 bases in between. CDR3 DNA sequence: TGTGCCAGCAGCTTAGATTTTGGGCCTGAGTCACCCCTCCACTTT. Encoded protein: CASSLDFGPESPLHF.

The gene calls are TRBV21-1 and TRBJ2-3; the table's D call, TRBD2, has no DNA check behind it. TRBV21-1 is a pseudogene segment. The CDR3 has 13 residues. DNA of the CDR3: TGTGCCAGCAGCCCCTATAGCACAGATACGCAGTATTTT. This encodes CASSPYSTDTQYF.

In this sample, this clone turned up once. The chain links TRBV5-4 to TRBJ2-7, with 7 bases lining up with TRBD1. The ends lost 3 bases at V and 0 bases at J; junction bases unmatched: 9. This CDR3 is built from 16 residues. CDR1 SGHNT and CDR2 YYREEE come from the germline V gene (reference sequence). CDR3 coding DNA: TGTGCCAGCAGCTCACCTCAGGGGGTCAGCTCCTACGAGCAGTACTTC. It specifies CASSSPQGVSSYEQYF.

This clone came up a few times. The chain recombines TRBV30 with TRBJ1-4, with TRBD1 matching 12 bases. This CDR3 contains 19 residues. Germline trimming cut 3 bases from V and 11 bases from J; bases unmatched to any gene: 22. Germline V lookup: CDR1 GTSNPN, CDR2 SVGIG (reference sequence). DNA for the CDR3: TGTGCCTGGAGAGCCCAAACCGGGACAGGGGGCGGCGAGGGGTGGAAACTGTTTTTT. The encoded protein is CAWRAQTGTGGGEGWKLFF.

V is TRBV6-1 and J is TRBJ1-5, with D uncertain. Germline V CDR1 and CDR2: MNHNS, SASEGT. The CDR3 sequence is 13 residues long. V gave up 3 bases and J gave up 3 bases, with 6 bases separating them. CDR3 sequence: CASSESDNQPQHF. The CDR3 bases are TGTGCCAGCAGTGAGTCTGACAATCAGCCCCAGCATTTT.

The chain has TRBV6-1 and TRBJ2-7; the D gene is possibly TRBD2 (6 bases). Germline CDR1 reads MNHNS; CDR2 reads SASEGT. The CDR3 covers 13 residues. Trimming stripped 6 bases from V and 1 base from J, with 10 bases between. Written as DNA, the CDR3 is TGTGCCAGCAGGGGGACTGATTCCTACGAGCAGTACTTC. This codes for CASRGTDSYEQYF.

The V gene is TRBV7-2, the J gene TRBJ2-5, with 12 nucleotides matching TRBD2. V lost 1 base, J lost 5 bases, and 8 bases stayed unmatched. This CDR3 has 17 amino acids. CDR1 SGHTA and CDR2 FQGNSA come from the germline V gene. The CDR3 coding sequence is TGTGCCAGCAGCTTAGGAGGACTAGCGGGACATATGGAGACCCAGTACTTC. Its translation: CASSLGGLAGHMETQYF. The variable domain in full, completed from reference TRBV7-2 and TRBJ2-5, reads GAGVSQSPSNKVTEKGKDVELRCDPISGHTALYWYRQSLGQGLEFLIYFQGNSAPDKSGLPSDRFSAERTGGSVSTLTIQRTQQEDSAVYLCASSLGGLAGHMETQYFGPGTRLLVL.